The TCR beta chain under discussion was sequenced for a study of T cell repertoires in cytomegalovirus infection. Study-level background: CMV infection and matching HLA type were both indicated by public TCR beta signatures. Study observations and caveats: Public TCR beta family frequency separated CMV-and-HLA carriers, including in an independent cohort. Dominating the ex vivo response were TCR beta clonotypes that were CMV-specific and HLA-C-restricted.

The CDR3 length is 15 residues. The germline gives CDR1 MNHNY, CDR2 SVGAGI (reference sequence). V dropped 5 bases and J dropped 4; count of bases not matched to a gene: 6. This clonotype was counted only a few times. Its antigen is currently unknown. One entry per CDR3 protein results from TCRdb running MiXCR on the reads. The sample carries 560,000 or so distinct CDR3 sequences, 15% to 20% recorded once. The receptor was isolated from a human donor in good health (CMV status not recorded). Some clones in this sample may be carry-over from other donors' samples. This chain links TRBV6-6 with TRBJ2-3; 10 bases map to TRBD1. The sample was CD8+ T cells from PBMCs. The CDR3 DNA follows: TGTGCCAGCAGTCCGACAGGGGGCGATGCAGATACGCAGTATTTT. Its translation: CASSPTGGDADTQYF.